The 15 T cell receptor beta chains in this list originate from one sample, sequenced in a study of spatial heterogeneity in lung cancer. TCRdb used MiXCR to reprocess the 5' RACE reads, holding one entry per CDR3 protein. The sample consists of 80,000 to 95,000 distinct CDR3 sequences, roughly 9.5% of them appearing once. The time point is: sample taken at primary tumor resection. Material for sequencing was whole RNA from tumor, nontumor lung or frozen PBMC, left unsorted. The specimen was PBMCs, collected at surgery. The receptors were gathered from a male donor with early-stage non-small cell lung cancer.

This clonotype appeared many times. This chain uses TRBV13 with TRBJ1-1, with 9 nucleotides matching TRBD1. This CDR3 comprises 16 residues. The V segment lost 6 bases and the J segment 1 base; nucleotides outside the gene matches: 9. Germline CDR1 and CDR2: PRHDT and FYEKMQ (reference sequence). The CDR3 nucleotides read TGTGCCAGCAGTTACGGACAGGGGAGGAGGAACACTGAAGCTTTCTTT. Protein: CASSYGQGRRNTEAFF.

Only a few counts were recorded for this clonotype. This rearrangement joins TRBV28 to TRBJ2-7; TRBD1 matches at 9 bases. The CDR3 covers 14 residues. CDR1 and CDR2 from the germline V gene are MDHEN and SYDVKM. J was trimmed by 2 bases and V by 5 bases; bases with no gene match: 4. The CDR3 reads CASSHRGPAYEQYF. DNA of the CDR3: TGTGCCAGCAGTCACAGGGGGCCTGCCTACGAGCAGTACTTC. The whole variable domain, remainder taken from reference TRBV28 and TRBJ2-7, is DVKVTQSSRYLVKRTGEKVFLECVQDMDHENMFWYRQDPGLGLRLIYFSYDVKMKEKGDIPEGYSVSREKKERFSLILESASTNQTSMYLCASSHRGPAYEQYFGPGTRLTVT.

This chain connects TRBV29-1 to TRBJ1-2; the match to TRBD1 covers 7 bases. The CDR3 consists of 12 residues. Germline CDR1 and CDR2: SQVTM and ANQGSEA. V dropped 7 bases and J dropped 1; count of bases not matched to a gene: 3. The CDR3 sequence is CSARDSNYGYTF. DNA of the CDR3: TGCAGCGCAAGGGACAGTAACTATGGCTACACCTTC.

The chain combines TRBV12-3 or TRBV12-4 with TRBJ2-7; TRBD1 agrees at 9 bases. V gave up 0 bases and J gave up 3 bases; unmatched junction bases: 3. The CDR3 covers 15 residues. For the CDR3, the DNA is TGTGCCAGCAGTTTAGCCGGGACAGGGAACTACGAGCAGTACTTC. It codes for CASSLAGTGNYEQYF.

The gene calls are TRBV5-6 and TRBJ2-3; 12 bases match TRBD1. The V and J ends lost 2 bases and 7 bases, in that order; junction bases with no gene match: 5. CDR3 length: 15 amino acids. Germline CDR1 is SGHDT and CDR2 is YYEEEE. DNA of the CDR3: TGTGCCAGCAGCTTCCGGGACAGGGGGCTTTATACGCAGTATTTT. Translating it yields CASSFRDRGLYTQYF. The variable domain in full, completed from reference TRBV5-6 and TRBJ2-3, reads DAGVTQSPTHLIKTRGQQVTLRCSPKSGHDTVSWYQQALGQGPQFIFQYYEEEERQRGNFPDRFSGHQFPNYSSELNVNALLLGDSALYLCASSFRDRGLYTQYFGPGTRLTVL.

This clonotype was seen a handful of times. The chain couples TRBV9 to TRBJ2-3; D is unclear. Germline loops: CDR1 SGDLS, CDR2 YYNGEE. The CDR3 is 13 residues long. V lost 7 bases, J lost 2 bases, and 11 bases lay in between. The CDR3 nucleotides read TGTGCCAGCGGGTCTACCCTCACAGATACGCAGTATTTT. Residues: CASGSTLTDTQYF.

This clonotype was counted between two and nine times. The chain couples TRBV7-9 to TRBJ1-4; 7 bases are a match to TRBD1. Losses at the gene ends were 4 bases for V and 7 bases for J; bases not matched to a gene: 6. This CDR3 has 14 residues. Germline CDR1 reads SEHNR; CDR2 reads FQNEAQ (reference sequence). This chain's CDR3 is CASSSMTGSEKLFF. The CDR3 region has the DNA TGTGCCAGCAGCTCCATGACAGGGTCTGAAAAACTGTTTTTT.

In DNA, the CDR3 is TGTACTTCGCGACGGGGGGTAGATGAGCAGTACTTC. It yields the protein CTSRRGVDEQYF. The chain recombines TRBV6-5 with TRBJ2-7, with 7 bases lining up with TRBD2. The CDR3 extends over 12 amino acids. Germline CDR1 reads MNHEY; CDR2 reads SVGAGI.

This rearrangement joins TRBV6-5 to TRBJ2-3; 8 positions agree with TRBD1. The CDR3 is 15 amino acids. Germline V lookup: CDR1 MNHEY, CDR2 SVGAGI. J gave up 1 base and V 5 bases, and 5 bases lay outside the gene matches. CDR3: CASSTGGIGTDTQYF. In nucleotides, the CDR3 is TGTGCCAGCAGTACAGGGGGGATCGGCACAGATACGCAGTATTTT.

This clonotype was counted at least ten times. This chain joins TRBV29-1 and TRBJ2-5; 8 positions agree with TRBD1. Trimming removed 3 bases from V and 4 bases from J; junction bases left unmatched: 4. The CDR3 is made up of 13 amino acids. Per germline, CDR1 SQVTM and CDR2 ANQGSEA. The CDR3 is CSVEPGTGETQYF. The CDR3 DNA is TGCAGCGTTGAGCCCGGGACAGGAGAGACCCAGTACTTC.

Points on this clonotype: A much larger clonotype is one base distant, so this may be a read error. V gene TRBV24-1 combines with J gene TRBJ2-2; 8 bases fit TRBD1. The V and J ends lost 12 bases and 5 bases, in that order; junction bases with no gene match: 7. This CDR3 spans 13 amino acids. From germline, CDR1 is KGHDR and CDR2 SFDVKD. In DNA form, the CDR3 reads TGTGCCGTCCGGGACAGGAGAACCGGGGAGCTGTTTTTT. This codes for CAVRDRRTGELFF.

Worth noting for this clonotype: Relative to the germline gene, one junction end is altered; a read error may explain this. The V and J genes are TRBV29-1 and TRBJ2-3; D is ambiguous. Germline V gives CDR1 SQVTM, CDR2 ANQGSEA. This CDR3 has 12 amino acids. CDR3 loop: CSVEDSTDTQYF. The CDR3 bases are TGCAGCGTGGAAGATAGCACAGATACGCAGTATTTT.

This clonotype was picked up many times. V gene TRBV12-2 combines with J gene TRBJ2-3; TRBD1 is the table's D call, not checked against the DNA. TRBV12-2 is termed a pseudogene. The CDR3 runs 14 residues. The CDR3 here is CASRVQWGADTQYF. The CDR3 bases are TGTGCAAGTCGCGTACAGTGGGGGGCAGATACGCAGTATTTT.

This chain joins TRBV20-1 and TRBJ2-3; D is ambiguous. This CDR3 region has 13 residues. Germline V lookup: CDR1 DFQATT, CDR2 SNEGSKA (reference sequence). The CDR3 region is CSRADSNTDTQYF. DNA of the CDR3: TGCAGCAGAGCCGACTCTAACACAGATACGCAGTATTTT.

A few counts support this clonotype. The V gene is TRBV20-1, the J gene TRBJ2-2; D might be TRBD2 (5 bases). CDR3 size: 16 residues. Germline V gene data show CDR1 as DFQATT and CDR2 as SNEGSKA (reference sequence). Trimming removed 0 bases at V and 0 bases at J, with 11 bases between. The CDR3: CSAREASNANTGELFF. DNA of the CDR3: TGCAGTGCTAGAGAAGCTAGCAACGCGAACACCGGGGAGCTGTTTTTT.